This T cell receptor (beta chain) was captured in a study of OX40 agonist ivuxolimab in advanced cancers. Study-level background: Ivuxolimab, an agonistic anti-OX40 (CD134) antibody, was given to patients. Patients treated during dose escalation were battling hepatocellular carcinoma, melanoma, renal cell or head and neck cancer. Three patients had partial responses: one hepatocellular carcinoma, two cutaneous melanoma. General observations from the study: Determination of antigen specificity was not performed for the expanded peripheral T cells.

Per germline, CDR1 MNHEY and CDR2 SMNVEV (reference sequence). V lost 2 bases and J 14 bases, leaving 16 bases between the germline ends. The CDR3 totals 14 residues. Note on this clone: The antigen is not known.

TCRdb keeps only in-frame clones here, not all; method: immunoSEQ multiplex PCR. The repertoire holds about 26,000 clones, with under 90% as singletons. This receptor was taken from an adult with an advanced solid tumor such as melanoma, head and neck, liver or kidney cancer. The J gene is TRBJ1-6, the V gene TRBV27, with D possibly being TRBD1 (5 bases). Sample: CD4+ or CD8+ T cells sorted from blood, taken in a trial of the OX40 agonist ivuxolimab. The chain's CDR3 is CASSLRGRAGALHF. CDR3 bases: TGTGCCAGCAGTTTAAGGGGCCGTGCGGGGGCCCTCCACTTT.